A single sample is the source of the 5 T cell receptor beta chains below, sequenced in a study of shared clonotypes between healthy human individuals. TCRdb's copy holds only in-frame clones and misses some; the assay was immunoSEQ multiplex PCR. In the table there are about 2 million clones, roughly 95% of which are singletons. It was CD45RO-negative cells, positively selected for CCR7, that made up naive CD8 cells, with terminally differentiated effector memory CD45RA+ cells excluded. Material for sequencing was naive CD8+ T cells sorted from blood. These receptors all come from a man aged 18 to 29 in good health.

The rearrangement uses TRBV29-1 and TRBJ2-1, with D uncertain. This CDR3 comprises 13 residues. Per germline, CDR1 SQVTM and CDR2 ANQGSEA. Deletions cut 4 bases from V and 8 bases from J, with 15 bases between. CDR3 nucleotides: TGCAGCGTTGCCCCCCTCACGGGCGATGAGCAGTTCTTC. Amino acid sequence: CSVAPLTGDEQFF.

For this clone: This sample includes further DNA sequences coding for the same CDR3. The V gene is TRBV9, the J gene TRBJ2-7, with D tentatively TRBD1 (5 bases). This CDR3 region has 11 residues. Trimming removed 3 bases from V and 6 bases from J, with 7 bases in between. Per germline, CDR1 SGDLS and CDR2 YYNGEE. The CDR3 bases are TGTGCCAGCAGCGGGGGCGGCGAGCAGTACTTC. Amino acid sequence: CASSGGGEQYF.

The rearrangement links TRBV6-1 to TRBJ2-5; 10 bases match TRBD2. The CDR3 is made up of 15 amino acids. Per germline, CDR1 MNHNS and CDR2 SASEGT. The ends lost 2 bases at V and 4 bases at J; junction bases unmatched: 4. The CDR3 protein is CASSEWSSGRETQYF. The CDR3 coding sequence is TGTGCCAGCAGTGAATGGTCTAGCGGGAGAGAGACCCAGTACTTC.

The CDR3 DNA reads as TGTGCCAGCAGTTTAATTCCGGGGGCCGCCTACAATGAGCAGTTCTTC. It translates to CASSLIPGAAYNEQFF. V is TRBV27 and J is TRBJ2-1; TRBD1 or TRBD2 may be the D gene (6 bases each). Germline V lookup: CDR1 MNHEY, CDR2 SMNVEV (reference sequence). The V end was cut by 2 bases, the J end by 2 bases, with 13 bases between. The CDR3 is 16 amino acids.

The chain links TRBV27 to TRBJ1-6; weak D call: TRBD1 (6 bases). This CDR3 comprises 15 residues. V was pared by 0 bases and J by 7 bases, with 10 bases between. Germline V CDR1 and CDR2: MNHEY, SMNVEV (reference sequence). The CDR3 reads CASSLSKGTNSPLHF. CDR3 in DNA: TGTGCCAGCAGTTTATCGAAAGGGACAAATTCACCCCTCCACTTT.